One sample yielded the 15 T cell receptor beta chains listed below, sequenced in a study of T cells in Graves' hyperthyroidism and ophthalmopathy. The TCR beta CDR3 regions underwent amplification using RNA transcripts as the source. First-round RT-PCR of the TCR CDR3 relied on the HTBI primer set. MiXCR, run by TCRdb on the multiplex PCR reads, gives a single entry per CDR3 protein. This sample has 640,000 or so distinct CDR3 sequences, with approximately 15% found just once. What was sequenced was blood. These receptors were collected from a woman between 18 and 29 years old with Graves' ophthalmopathy.

This clonotype appeared many times. The CDR3 is CSARDQKGGHGYTF. CDR3 sequence (DNA): TGCAGTGCTAGAGATCAGAAGGGGGGCCATGGCTACACCTTC. V usage is TRBV20-1 and J usage is TRBJ1-2; tentatively, D is TRBD1 (6 bases). This CDR3 has 14 residues. V was shortened by 0 bases and J by 6 bases, with 14 bases between the two germline ends. Germline assignment: CDR1 DFQATT and CDR2 SNEGSKA (reference sequence).

The V call is TRBV29-1, the J call TRBJ1-2; 8 bases map to TRBD1. The trim removed 5 bases at V and 4 bases at J, leaving 3 bases unmatched. CDR3 size: 12 residues. From germline, CDR1 is SQVTM and CDR2 ANQGSEA. Here the CDR3 reads CSVQGAAYGYTF. The CDR3 DNA reads TGCAGCGTTCAGGGGGCGGCCTATGGCTACACCTTC.

Ten or more counts support this clonotype. This sequence joins TRBV5-8 and TRBJ1-1; maybe TRBD1 (6 bases). Per the germline V gene, CDR1 is SGHTS and CDR2 is YDEGEE. V was pared by 5 bases and J by 9 bases, with 17 bases between. The CDR3 length is 13 residues. CDR3 loop: CASSPQGSEKAFF. The DNA for the CDR3 is TGTGCCAGCAGTCCACAGGGTTCCGAGAAAGCTTTCTTT. The complete variable domain, with remaining parts taken from reference TRBV5-8 and TRBJ1-1, reads EAGVTQSPTHLIKTRGQQATLRCSPISGHTSVYWYQQALGLGLQFLLWYDEGEERNRGNFPPRFSGRQFPNYSSELNVNALELEDSALYLCASSPQGSEKAFFGQGTRLTVV.

This clonotype was detected only a few times. The chain is built from TRBV7-3 and TRBJ1-6; 11 bases fit TRBD1. The CDR3 sequence is 17 residues long. With 1 base clipped from V and 6 bases from J, the junction kept 5 bases outside the gene matches. The V gene's germline CDR1 is SGHTA and CDR2 FQGTGA. The CDR3 spells CASSLKGGTGGNSPLHF. The CDR3 DNA is TGTGCCAGCAGCTTAAAGGGTGGGACAGGGGGTAATTCACCCCTCCACTTT.

The chain joins TRBV28 to TRBJ1-4; 7 bases agree with TRBD1. The CDR3 is made up of 14 amino acids. V shed 6 bases, J shed 6 bases, and the junction held 7 bases outside the gene matches. Germline V gives CDR1 MDHEN, CDR2 SYDVKM. The CDR3 region has the DNA TGTGCCAGCAGCAAGGCAGGGGGGGATGAAAAACTGTTTTTT. It yields the protein CASSKAGGDEKLFF.

This clonotype was recorded a few times. J is TRBJ1-1 and V is TRBV7-9, with D hard to call. The ends were cut back, 7 bases at V and 9 bases at J, with 12 bases in the middle. The CDR3 loop spans 11 amino acids. Germline-derived CDR1 and CDR2 are SEHNR and FQNEAQ (reference sequence). Here the CDR3 reads CASTAGGQAFF. As DNA, the CDR3 is TGTGCCAGCACCGCGGGAGGGCAAGCTTTCTTT.

The V call is TRBV9, the J call TRBJ2-1; D possibly matches TRBD1 or TRBD2 (5 bases each). V lost 5 bases to trimming and J lost 0 bases, with 15 bases between them. The CDR3 totals 16 residues. Germline CDR1 and CDR2: SGDLS and YYNGEE. CDR3 nucleotide sequence: TGTGCCAGCAGTCGAAGGGACGTCAGCTCCTACAATGAGCAGTTCTTC. It specifies CASSRRDVSSYNEQFF.

This clonotype showed up many times. This chain joins TRBV6-1 and TRBJ1-2; tentatively, D is TRBD1 (5 bases). The CDR3 totals 14 residues. Trimming took 0 bases from V and 6 from J, leaving 11 bases between them. Germline V gene data show CDR1 as MNHNS and CDR2 as SASEGT. CDR3: CASSEAQGTDGYTF. The CDR3 nucleotides are TGTGCCAGCAGTGAAGCGCAAGGGACTGATGGCTACACCTTC.

The table lists this clonotype with many counts. This rearrangement joins TRBV6-1 to TRBJ2-7; 9 bases line up with TRBD2. Germline V CDR1 and CDR2: MNHNS, SASEGT. J was trimmed by 0 bases and V by 5 bases; bases with no gene match: 2. This CDR3 comprises 14 residues. CDR3 in amino acids: CASSRLADSYEQYF. CDR3 sequence (DNA): TGTGCCAGCAGTCGACTAGCGGACTCCTACGAGCAGTACTTC.

This clonotype was found many times. The genes are TRBV20-1 and TRBJ2-1; 8 positions match TRBD1. The CDR3 contains 13 residues. The V and J ends lost 3 bases and 6 bases, in that order; junction bases with no gene match: 4. Germline CDR1 DFQATT, CDR2 SNEGSKA (reference sequence). The CDR3 here is CSASRDRGNEQFF. In DNA, the CDR3 is TGCAGTGCTAGCCGTGACAGGGGCAATGAGCAGTTCTTC.

This clonotype was seen many times. V and J are TRBV20-1 and TRBJ2-7, with a weak D call TRBD2 (5 bases). Germline loops: CDR1 DFQATT, CDR2 SNEGSKA (reference sequence). The CDR3 loop spans 15 amino acids. The V end was cut by 2 bases, the J end by 3 bases, with 17 bases between. CDR3 DNA: TGCAGTGCTAGACATGACCCCAGAGGAGGCTACGAGCAGTACTTC. This codes for CSARHDPRGGYEQYF.

The chain carries TRBV7-2 and TRBJ2-7; 10 bases align to TRBD2. This CDR3 has 14 residues. The junction had 4 bases not matched to a gene; V was cut back by 4 bases and J by 4 bases. The germline V gene has CDR1 SGHTA and CDR2 FQGNSA. CDR3 region: CASSYRTSGYEQYF. The CDR3 DNA is TGTGCCAGCAGCTATCGGACTAGCGGATACGAGCAGTACTTC.

This clonotype was detected many times. The chain uses TRBV29-1 and TRBJ2-7, with 8 bases that match TRBD2. There are 14 residues in the CDR3. V was clipped by 0 bases and J by 7 bases; unmatched bases: 8. Germline-derived CDR1 and CDR2 are SQVTM and ANQGSEA. Here the CDR3 reads CSVEDIAGGGEQYF. In DNA form, the CDR3 reads TGCAGCGTTGAAGATATTGCGGGGGGAGGGGAGCAGTACTTC.

This chain connects TRBV7-8 to TRBJ2-1; 7 bases align to TRBD2. With V trimmed by 4 bases and J by 14 bases, 23 bases remained unmatched. The CDR3 is 17 amino acids. The germline gives CDR1 SGHVS, CDR2 FQNEAQ. The CDR3 reads CASSSRGGLGTQQGEFF. The CDR3 DNA reads as TGTGCCAGCAGCTCTAGGGGAGGGCTGGGGACTCAGCAAGGGGAGTTCTTC. Variable domain in full (rest from reference TRBV7-8 and TRBJ2-1): GAGVSQSPRYKVAKRGQDVALRCDPISGHVSLFWYQQALGQGPEFLTYFQNEAQLDKSGLPSDRFFAERPEGSVSTLKIQRTQQEDSAVYLCASSSRGGLGTQQGEFFGPGTRLTVL.

This clonotype turned up a few times. The CDR3 loop reads CASSPPTSFEQFF. CDR3 nucleotides: TGTGCCAGCAGTCCCCCAACTAGTTTTGAGCAGTTCTTC. This rearrangement joins TRBV6-1 to TRBJ2-1; maybe TRBD2 (5 bases). Germline V CDR1 and CDR2: MNHNS, SASEGT. Trimming removed 5 bases from V and 9 bases from J, with 14 bases in between. The CDR3 loop spans 13 amino acids.